This TCR beta chain was recovered during a study of T-cell reconstitution after alpha-beta-depleted transplantation in children. V lost 1 base to trimming and J lost 7 bases, with 7 bases between them. The V gene's germline CDR1 is SGHTA and CDR2 FQGNSA. The CDR3 is made up of 12 amino acids. Unique molecular identifiers were incorporated into the prepared TCRbeta library. Via MiXCR, TCRdb re-called the PCR reads, giving one row per CDR3 protein. The sample holds more than 60,000 distinct CDR3 sequences, 7.3% seen once. This clonotype came up many times. Source: PBMCs from the stem cell graft donor, taken from the stem cell graft. This TCR was recovered from a human donor who donated a stem cell graft to a child with acute lymphoblastic leukemia. V is TRBV7-2 and J is TRBJ2-5; D gene uncertain. The CDR3: CASSLGLGTQYF. As DNA, the CDR3 is TGTGCCAGCAGCTTAGGGTTGGGGACCCAGTACTTC. The complete variable domain, with remaining parts taken from reference TRBV7-2 and TRBJ2-5, reads GAGVSQSPSNKVTEKGKDVELRCDPISGHTALYWYRQSLGQGLEFLIYFQGNSAPDKSGLPSDRFSAERTGGSVSTLTIQRTQQEDSAVYLCASSLGLGTQYFGPGTRLLVL.